The source of this T cell receptor (beta chain) is a study of cytomegalovirus exposure and HLA in healthy donors. Notes on the study in general: Usually a TCR sequence was rare, but some public TCRs were found in many donors.

With 4 bases clipped from V and 7 bases from J, the junction kept 5 bases outside the gene matches. Germline V gives CDR1 MNHEY, CDR2 SVGAGI. The CDR3 runs to 15 residues. Using immunoSEQ multiplex PCR, the repertoire was profiled, and TCRdb retains in-frame clones only, with some absent. This repertoire shows about 70,000 clones, approximately 94% found once; its top ten account for 1.9%. Details on this clone: As yet, its antigen is unknown.

The TCR comes from a woman under 30 in good health and CMV-seropositive. The rearrangement joins TRBV6-5 to TRBJ2-1, with TRBD2 matching over 12 bases. Sequenced material: PBMCs. The CDR3 protein is CASSLQGLAGNEQFF. The CDR3 DNA sequence: TGTGCCAGCAGTTTACAAGGACTAGCGGGGAATGAGCAGTTCTTC.